The following is a T cell receptor beta chain sequence with its context. The data were taken from a study of blood T cell repertoires in COVID-19. Study as a whole: Some COVID-19 samples were acute and others convalescent; all came from the United States, Italy and Spain. T cells, B-cell-depleted T cells, or PBMCs provided the cDNA or gDNA that served as material.

Some clones are missing from TCRdb's copy, which holds only in-frame ones; the method was immunoSEQ multiplex PCR. The sample lists 55,000 to 70,000 clones, 88% occurring once. Seattle participants joined during active infection and were tracked over time. Germline V gives CDR1 ENHRY, CDR2 SYGVKD. Trimming cost V 2 bases and J 1 base, with 5 bases left between them. The CDR3 contains 13 residues. This clonotype was obtained from a woman in her sixties or seventies with COVID-19, enrolled during active disease. Sequences were obtained from peripheral blood. This rearrangement joins TRBV10-3 to TRBJ1-1; D perhaps matches TRBD1 (5 bases). The CDR3 is CAISEGANTEAFF. Here the CDR3 DNA reads TGTGCCATCAGTGAGGGGGCGAACACTGAAGCTTTCTTT.